This T cell receptor beta chain is from a study of blood T cell repertoires in COVID-19. Study-wide context: From T cells, B-cell-depleted T cells, or PBMCs came the material, which was cDNA or gDNA.

Sequenced by immunoSEQ multiplex PCR; TCRdb stores in-frame clones only, minus some. The sample lists about 170,000 clones, around 80% occurring once. Germline-derived CDR1 and CDR2 are MNHEY and SVGAGI. J gave up 8 bases and V 6 bases, and 7 bases lay outside the gene matches. The CDR3 loop spans 13 amino acids. The sequence was collected from a man aged 60 to 69 with acute or convalescent COVID-19. The J gene is TRBJ2-1, the V gene TRBV6-5; 7 bases are a match to TRBD1. Sequencing was carried out using peripheral blood. CDR3 amino acids: CASRSPTGHEQFF. DNA of the CDR3: TGTGCCAGCAGATCACCGACAGGGCATGAGCAGTTCTTC.